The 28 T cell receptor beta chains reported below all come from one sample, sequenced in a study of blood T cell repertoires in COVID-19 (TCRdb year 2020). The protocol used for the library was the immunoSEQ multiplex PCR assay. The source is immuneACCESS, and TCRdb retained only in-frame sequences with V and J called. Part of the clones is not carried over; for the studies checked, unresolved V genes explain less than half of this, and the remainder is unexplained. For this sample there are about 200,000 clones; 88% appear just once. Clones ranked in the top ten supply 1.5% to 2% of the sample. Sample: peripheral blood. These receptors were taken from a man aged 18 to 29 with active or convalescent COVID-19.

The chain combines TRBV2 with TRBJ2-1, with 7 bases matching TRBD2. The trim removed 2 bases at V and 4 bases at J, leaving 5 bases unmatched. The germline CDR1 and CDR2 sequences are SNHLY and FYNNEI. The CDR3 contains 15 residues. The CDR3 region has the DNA TGTGCCAGCAGTGAAACAGCGGGGAAGTACAATGAGCAGTTCTTC. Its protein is CASSETAGKYNEQFF.

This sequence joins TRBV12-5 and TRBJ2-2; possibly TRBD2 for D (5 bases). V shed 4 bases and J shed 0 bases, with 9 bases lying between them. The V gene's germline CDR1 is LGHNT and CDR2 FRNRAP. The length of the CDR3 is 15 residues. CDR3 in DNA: TGTGCTAGTGGTTCCCAACTAGCGAACACCGGGGAGCTGTTTTTT. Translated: CASGSQLANTGELFF.

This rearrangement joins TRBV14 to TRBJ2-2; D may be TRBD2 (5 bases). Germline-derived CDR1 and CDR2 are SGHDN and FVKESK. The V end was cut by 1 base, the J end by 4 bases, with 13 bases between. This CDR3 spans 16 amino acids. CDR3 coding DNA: TGTGCCAGCAGCCAAGGGGTTAGCGTCGGCACCGGGGAGCTGTTTTTT. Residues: CASSQGVSVGTGELFF.

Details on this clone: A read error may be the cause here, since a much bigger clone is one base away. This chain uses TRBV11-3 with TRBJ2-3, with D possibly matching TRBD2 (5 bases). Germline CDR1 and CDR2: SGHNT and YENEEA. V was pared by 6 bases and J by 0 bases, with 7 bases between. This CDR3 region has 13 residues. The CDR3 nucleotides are TGTGCCAGCAGTCGGACTAGCACAGATACGCAGTATTTT. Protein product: CASSRTSTDTQYF.

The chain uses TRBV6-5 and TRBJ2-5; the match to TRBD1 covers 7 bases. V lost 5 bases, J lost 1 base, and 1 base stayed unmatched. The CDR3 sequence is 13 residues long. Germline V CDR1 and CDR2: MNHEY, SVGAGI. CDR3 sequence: CASSRDSQETQYF. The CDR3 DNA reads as TGTGCCAGCAGTAGGGACAGCCAAGAGACCCAGTACTTC.

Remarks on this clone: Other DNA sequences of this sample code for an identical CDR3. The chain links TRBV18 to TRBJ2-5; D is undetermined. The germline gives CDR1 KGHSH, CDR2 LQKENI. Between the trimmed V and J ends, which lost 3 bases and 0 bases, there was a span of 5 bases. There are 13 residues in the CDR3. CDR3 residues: CASSPNYQETQYF. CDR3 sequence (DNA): TGTGCCAGCTCACCCAATTACCAAGAGACCCAGTACTTC. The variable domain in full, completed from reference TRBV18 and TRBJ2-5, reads NAGVMQNPRHLVRRRGQEARLRCSPMKGHSHVYWYRQLPEEGLKFMVYLQKENIIDESGMPKERFSAEFPKEGPSILRIQQVVRGDSAAYFCASSPNYQETQYFGPGTRLLVL.

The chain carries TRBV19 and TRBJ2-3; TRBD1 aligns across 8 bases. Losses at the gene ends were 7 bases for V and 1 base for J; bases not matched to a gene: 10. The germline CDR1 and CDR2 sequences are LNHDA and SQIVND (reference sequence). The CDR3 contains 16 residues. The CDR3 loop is CASTNTGTGGTDTQYF. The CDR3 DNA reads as TGTGCCAGTACCAATACCGGGACAGGAGGCACAGATACGCAGTATTTT.

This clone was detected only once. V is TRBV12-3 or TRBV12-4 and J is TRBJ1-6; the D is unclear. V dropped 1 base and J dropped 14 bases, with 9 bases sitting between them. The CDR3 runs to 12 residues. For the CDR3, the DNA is TGTGCCAGCAGTTTAGACTTAATCACCCTCCACTTT. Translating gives CASSLDLITLHF.

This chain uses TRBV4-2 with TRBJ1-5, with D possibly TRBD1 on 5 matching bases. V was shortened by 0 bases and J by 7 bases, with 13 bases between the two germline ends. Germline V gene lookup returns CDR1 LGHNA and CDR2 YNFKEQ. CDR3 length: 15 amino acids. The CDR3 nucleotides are TGTGCCAGCAGCCAAGATAACAGGTTAATACAGCCCCAGCATTTT. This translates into CASSQDNRLIQPQHF.

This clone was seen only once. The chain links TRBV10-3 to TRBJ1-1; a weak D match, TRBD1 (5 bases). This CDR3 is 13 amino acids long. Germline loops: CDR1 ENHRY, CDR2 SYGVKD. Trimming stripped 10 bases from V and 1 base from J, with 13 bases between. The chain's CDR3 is CATMTATNTEAFF. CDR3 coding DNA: TGTGCCACCATGACAGCAACGAACACTGAAGCTTTCTTT.

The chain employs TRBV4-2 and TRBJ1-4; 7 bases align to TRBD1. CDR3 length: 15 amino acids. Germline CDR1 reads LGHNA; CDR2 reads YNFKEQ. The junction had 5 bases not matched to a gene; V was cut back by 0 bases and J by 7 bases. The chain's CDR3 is CASSQERRGPEKLFF. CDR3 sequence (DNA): TGTGCCAGCAGCCAAGAGAGGAGGGGGCCTGAAAAACTGTTTTTT.

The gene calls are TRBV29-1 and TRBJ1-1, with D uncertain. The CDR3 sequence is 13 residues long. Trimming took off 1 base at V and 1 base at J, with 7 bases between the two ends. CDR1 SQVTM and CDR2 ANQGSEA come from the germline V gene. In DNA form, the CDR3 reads TGCAGCGTTGAAGGGGCGGGGAACACTGAAGCTTTCTTT. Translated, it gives CSVEGAGNTEAFF.

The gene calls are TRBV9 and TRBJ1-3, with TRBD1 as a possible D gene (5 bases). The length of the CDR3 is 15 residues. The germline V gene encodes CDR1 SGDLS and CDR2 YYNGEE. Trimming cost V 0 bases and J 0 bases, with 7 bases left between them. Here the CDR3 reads CASSVDGGSGNTIYF. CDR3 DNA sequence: TGTGCCAGCAGCGTAGACGGGGGCTCTGGAAACACCATATATTTT.

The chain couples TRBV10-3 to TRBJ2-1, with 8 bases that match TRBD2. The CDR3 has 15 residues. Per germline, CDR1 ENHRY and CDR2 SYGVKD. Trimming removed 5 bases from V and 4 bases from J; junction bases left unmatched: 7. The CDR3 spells CAISSGRGDYNEQFF. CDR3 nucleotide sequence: TGTGCCATCAGTAGCGGGAGAGGAGATTACAATGAGCAGTTCTTC.

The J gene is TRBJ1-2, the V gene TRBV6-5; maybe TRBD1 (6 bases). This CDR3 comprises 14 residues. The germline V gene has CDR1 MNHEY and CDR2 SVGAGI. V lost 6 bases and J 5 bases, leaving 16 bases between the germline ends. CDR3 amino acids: CASRTREGTYGYTF. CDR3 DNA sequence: TGTGCCAGCAGGACGCGGGAGGGGACATATGGCTACACCTTC.

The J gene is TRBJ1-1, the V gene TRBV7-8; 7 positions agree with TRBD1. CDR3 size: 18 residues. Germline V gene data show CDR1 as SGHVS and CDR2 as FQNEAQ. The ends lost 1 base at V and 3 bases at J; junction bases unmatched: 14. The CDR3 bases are TGTGCCAGCAGCTTAGGCGGTTATAGACAGGGCACAGACACTGAAGCTTTCTTT. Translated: CASSLGGYRQGTDTEAFF.

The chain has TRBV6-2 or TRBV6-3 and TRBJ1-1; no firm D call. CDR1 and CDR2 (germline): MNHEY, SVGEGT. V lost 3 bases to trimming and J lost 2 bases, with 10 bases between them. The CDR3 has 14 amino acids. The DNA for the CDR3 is TGTGCCAGCAGTTATCGGGGAATCAACACTGAAGCTTTCTTT. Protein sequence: CASSYRGINTEAFF.

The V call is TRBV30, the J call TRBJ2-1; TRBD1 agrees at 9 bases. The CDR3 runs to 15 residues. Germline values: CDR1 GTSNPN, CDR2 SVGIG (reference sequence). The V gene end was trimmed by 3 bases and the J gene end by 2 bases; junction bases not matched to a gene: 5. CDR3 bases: TGTGCCTGGAGCGGGACAGGGAACCCCTACAATGAGCAGTTCTTC. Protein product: CAWSGTGNPYNEQFF.

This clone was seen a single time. The CDR3 bases are TGTGCCAGCAGCAAAAGGGGGCAGGGGGACTACAATGAGCAGTTCTTC. The encoded protein is CASSKRGQGDYNEQFF. V and J are TRBV7-2 and TRBJ2-1, with TRBD1 matching over 7 bases. Germline trimming cut 5 bases from V and 3 bases from J; bases unmatched to any gene: 10. CDR3 size: 16 residues. Germline lookup yields CDR1 SGHTA and CDR2 FQGNSA.

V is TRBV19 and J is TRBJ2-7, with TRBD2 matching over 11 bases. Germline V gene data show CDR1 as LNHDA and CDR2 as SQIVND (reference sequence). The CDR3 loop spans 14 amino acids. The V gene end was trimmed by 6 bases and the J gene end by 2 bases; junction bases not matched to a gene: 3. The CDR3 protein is CASRLSGGAYEQYF. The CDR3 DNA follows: TGTGCCAGTAGACTTAGCGGGGGGGCCTACGAGCAGTACTTC.

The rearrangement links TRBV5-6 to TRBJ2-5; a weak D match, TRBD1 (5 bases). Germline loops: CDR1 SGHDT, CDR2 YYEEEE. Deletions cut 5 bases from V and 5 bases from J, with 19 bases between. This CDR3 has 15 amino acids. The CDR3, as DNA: TGTGCCAGCAGTTCACTTGGGGCGGCCGAGGAGACCCAGTACTTC. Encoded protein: CASSSLGAAEETQYF.

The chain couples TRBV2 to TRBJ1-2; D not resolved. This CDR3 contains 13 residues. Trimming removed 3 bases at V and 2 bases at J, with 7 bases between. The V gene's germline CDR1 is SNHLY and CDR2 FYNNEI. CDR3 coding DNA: TGTGCCAGCAGTGAGATTCAGAACTATGGCTACACCTTC. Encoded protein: CASSEIQNYGYTF. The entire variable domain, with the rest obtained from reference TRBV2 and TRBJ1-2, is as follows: EPEVTQTPSHQVTQMGQEVILRCVPISNHLYFYWYRQILGQKVEFLVSFYNNEISEKSEIFDDQFSVERPDGSNFTLKIRSTKLEDSAMYFCASSEIQNYGYTFGSGTRLTVV.

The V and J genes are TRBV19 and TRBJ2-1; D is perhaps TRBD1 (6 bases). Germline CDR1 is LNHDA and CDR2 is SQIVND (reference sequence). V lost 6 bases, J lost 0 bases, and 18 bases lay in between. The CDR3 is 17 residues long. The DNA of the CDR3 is TGTGCCAGTAGCCTCTTCGGACAGTCAAGCTCCTACAATGAGCAGTTCTTC. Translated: CASSLFGQSSSYNEQFF.

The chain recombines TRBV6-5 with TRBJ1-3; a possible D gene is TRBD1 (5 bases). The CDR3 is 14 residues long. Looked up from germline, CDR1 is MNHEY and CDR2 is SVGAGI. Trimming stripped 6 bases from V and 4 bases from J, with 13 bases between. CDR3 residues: CASSTGGDGNTIYF. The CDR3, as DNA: TGTGCCAGCAGCACGGGGGGTGACGGAAACACCATATATTTT.

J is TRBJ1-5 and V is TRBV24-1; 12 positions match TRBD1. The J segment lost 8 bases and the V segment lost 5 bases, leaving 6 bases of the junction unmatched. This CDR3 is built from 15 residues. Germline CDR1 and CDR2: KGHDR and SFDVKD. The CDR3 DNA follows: TGTGCCACCAGTGCCGGGGACAGGGGGCCGGAGCCCCAGCATTTT. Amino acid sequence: CATSAGDRGPEPQHF.

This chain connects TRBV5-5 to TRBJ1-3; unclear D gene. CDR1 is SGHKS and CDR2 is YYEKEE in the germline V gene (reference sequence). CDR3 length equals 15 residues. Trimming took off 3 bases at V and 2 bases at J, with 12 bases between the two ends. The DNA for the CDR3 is TGTGCCAGCAGCTGGGCGGGAACGACTGGAAACACCATATATTTT. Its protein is CASSWAGTTGNTIYF.

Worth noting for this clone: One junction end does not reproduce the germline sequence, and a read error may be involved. In DNA, the CDR3 is TGTGCCAGTAGTACGACTGGGGCTAATTCTGAGTTT. This encodes CASSTTGANSEF. The chain links TRBV19 to TRBJ1-1, with a possible D match to TRBD1 (5 bases). Germline values: CDR1 LNHDA, CDR2 SQIVND (reference sequence). The CDR3 runs 12 residues.

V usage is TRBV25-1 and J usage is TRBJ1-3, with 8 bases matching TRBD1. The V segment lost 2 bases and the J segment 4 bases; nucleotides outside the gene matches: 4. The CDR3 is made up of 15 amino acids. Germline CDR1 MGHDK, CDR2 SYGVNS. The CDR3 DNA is TGTGCCAGCAGTGAACGACAGGGGTGGGGAAACACCATATATTTT. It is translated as CASSERQGWGNTIYF.